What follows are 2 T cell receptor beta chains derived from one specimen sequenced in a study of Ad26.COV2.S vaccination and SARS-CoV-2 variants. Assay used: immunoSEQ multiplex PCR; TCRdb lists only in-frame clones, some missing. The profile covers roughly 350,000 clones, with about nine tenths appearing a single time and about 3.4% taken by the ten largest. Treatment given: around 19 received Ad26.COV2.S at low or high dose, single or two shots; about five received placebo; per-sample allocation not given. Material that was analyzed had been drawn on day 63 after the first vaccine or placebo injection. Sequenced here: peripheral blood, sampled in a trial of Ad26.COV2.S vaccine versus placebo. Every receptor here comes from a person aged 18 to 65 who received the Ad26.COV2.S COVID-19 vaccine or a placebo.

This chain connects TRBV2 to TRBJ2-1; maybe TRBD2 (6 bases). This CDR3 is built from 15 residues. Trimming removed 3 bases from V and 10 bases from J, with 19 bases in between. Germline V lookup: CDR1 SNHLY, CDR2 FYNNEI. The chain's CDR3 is CASSDASVLPGEQFF. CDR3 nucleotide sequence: TGTGCCAGCAGTGACGCTAGCGTCCTGCCTGGGGAGCAGTTCTTC.

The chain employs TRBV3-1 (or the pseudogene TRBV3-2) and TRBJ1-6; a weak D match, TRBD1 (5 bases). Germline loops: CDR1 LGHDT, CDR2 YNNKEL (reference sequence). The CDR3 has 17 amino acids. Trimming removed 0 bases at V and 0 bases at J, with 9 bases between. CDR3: CASSQEWGSSYNSPLHF. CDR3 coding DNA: TGTGCCAGCAGCCAAGAATGGGGGAGCTCCTATAATTCACCCCTCCACTTT.